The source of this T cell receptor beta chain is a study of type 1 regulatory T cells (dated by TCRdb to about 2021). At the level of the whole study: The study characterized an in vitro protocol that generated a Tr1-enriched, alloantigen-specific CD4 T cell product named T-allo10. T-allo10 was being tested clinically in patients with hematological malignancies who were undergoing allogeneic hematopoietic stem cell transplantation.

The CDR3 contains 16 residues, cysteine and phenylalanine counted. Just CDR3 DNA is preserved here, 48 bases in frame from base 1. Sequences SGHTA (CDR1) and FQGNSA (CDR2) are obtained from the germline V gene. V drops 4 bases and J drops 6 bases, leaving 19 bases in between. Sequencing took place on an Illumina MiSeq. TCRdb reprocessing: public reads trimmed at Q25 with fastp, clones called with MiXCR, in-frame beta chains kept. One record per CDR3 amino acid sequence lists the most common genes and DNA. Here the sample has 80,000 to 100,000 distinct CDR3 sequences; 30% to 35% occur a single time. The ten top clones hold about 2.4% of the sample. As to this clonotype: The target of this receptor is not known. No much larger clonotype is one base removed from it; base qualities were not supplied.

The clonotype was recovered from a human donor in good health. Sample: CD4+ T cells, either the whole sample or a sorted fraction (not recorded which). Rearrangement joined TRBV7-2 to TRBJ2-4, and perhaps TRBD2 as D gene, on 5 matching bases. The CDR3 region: CASSSTLATDGNIQYF. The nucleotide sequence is TGTGCCAGCAGCTCAACATTAGCGACGGATGGAAACATTCAGTACTTC.